This T cell receptor (beta chain) was documented in a study of blood T cell repertoires in COVID-19 (TCRdb year 2020). Describing the broader study: Collaborator samples came from the United States, Italy and Spain and covered acute and convalescent phases of COVID-19. The prospective study material was composed of cDNA or gDNA derived from T cells, B-cell-depleted T cells, or PBMCs. The dataset comprised deeply sampled blood TCRbeta repertoires from subjects exposed to, actively infected with, or recovered from COVID-19. The repertoires were made available in a free public database intended to serve as a resource for research on the immune response to SARS-CoV-2. The samples were drawn from two sources: the first 160 participants of the ongoing ImmuneRACE study, and fewer than 1,500 subjects contributed by 6 global collaborators. Sample metadata almost always included a de-identified subject ID, COVID-19 status, age in years and sex. Where available, HLA class I and class II types were taken from metadata supplied by the sample provider and were not determined by assay-based typing.

Here is what the overall study found, with its caveats: The quantity of clinical and demographic metadata differed by source and by participant and was supplied without curation.

Notes on this clone: The target of this receptor is not known. No much larger clone exists at a distance of one base, and base qualities are not known.

Collaborating institutions collected whole blood in K2EDTA tubes following their own protocols. For TCRbeta analysis, collaborators shipped samples as frozen whole blood, isolated PBMCs, or DNA extracted from either of those sample types. TCRbeta CDR3 regions were amplified from genomic DNA using the immunoSEQ Assay, a bias-controlled multiplex PCR. The original methods were these. Within the assay, amplification of reference gene primers was used to estimate how many nucleated cells each sample contained. To quantify the absolute abundance of each unique TCRbeta CDR3 rearrangement, sequence reads were collapsed and filtered. For each sample, productive Simpson clonality was calculated by taking the square root of Simpson's diversity index across productive rearrangements. In TCRdb, the immuneACCESS table is reduced to in-frame sequences with V and J assigned. These tables do not hold every clone; where another copy was compared, an unresolved V gene accounts for under half, and the others remain unexplained. D and trimming were read from the DNA, whereas the V and J calls and clone size are those reported in that table. This sample is represented by tens of thousands of clones; roughly 90% of them were singletons. The ten largest account for roughly 15% of the sample.

At the junction V is shortened by 6 bases and J by 2 bases; bases outside the gene matches: 4. CDR1 ENHRY and CDR2 SYGVKD are derived from the germline V gene. There are 13 amino acids in the CDR3, from cysteine to phenylalanine inclusive. The read is trimmed to its CDR3 DNA, 39 bases read in frame from base 1. Recombination linked TRBV10-3 to TRBJ2-7; 7 central bases correspond to TRBD1. This sequence was found in a human donor with active COVID-19. The donor label of this sample is uncertain. Input material: peripheral blood. Here the CDR3 is given as CAIRDRETYEQYF. Read as DNA, the sequence is TGTGCCATCAGAGACAGGGAGACCTACGAGCAGTACTTC.